These 10 T cell receptor beta chains originate from one sample sequenced in a study of T cell changes during pregnancy in multiple sclerosis. The repertoire was sequenced with immunoSEQ multiplex PCR; TCRdb's copy has only in-frame clones and lacks some. This table holds 35,000 to 55,000 clones, over 85% found once. Source: CD8+ T cells from peripheral blood mononuclear cells, taken after pregnancy. These receptors all come from a female donor with multiple sclerosis, enrolled in a pregnancy study.

The gene calls are TRBV10-3 and TRBJ2-2; D possibly corresponds to TRBD2 (5 bases). CDR3 length: 15 amino acids. From germline, CDR1 is ENHRY and CDR2 SYGVKD. The ends were cut back, 6 bases at V and 4 bases at J, with 15 bases in the middle. The CDR3 nucleotides read TGTGCCATCAGGCGAGGGTGGAATTCCACCGGGGAGCTGTTTTTT. This codes for CAIRRGWNSTGELFF.

The genes are TRBV9 and TRBJ2-5; D is perhaps TRBD2 (5 bases). V was clipped by 4 bases and J by 2 bases, with 18 bases between them. Germline lookup yields CDR1 SGDLS and CDR2 YYNGEE. This CDR3 contains 16 residues. CDR3 DNA: TGTGCCAGCAGCAAAGGTGCGGAGAGGGTTCAAGAGACCCAGTACTTC. Amino acid sequence: CASSKGAERVQETQYF.

This chain uses TRBV30 with TRBJ2-7; the D gene is possibly TRBD2 (6 bases). The germline V gene encodes CDR1 GTSNPN and CDR2 SVGIG (reference sequence). The CDR3 loop spans 14 amino acids. V was trimmed by 3 bases and J by 3 bases, leaving 15 bases between them. The CDR3 spells CAWRWGGGIYEQYF. The CDR3 DNA reads as TGTGCCTGGAGATGGGGAGGAGGGATCTACGAGCAGTACTTC.

The chain has TRBV19 and TRBJ1-5; perhaps TRBD1 as D (6 bases). The V end lost 3 bases, the J end lost 7 bases, and 10 bases lay between the germline ends. This CDR3 is 13 amino acids long. Germline V gene sequence: CDR1 LNHDA, CDR2 SQIVND (reference sequence). The CDR3 DNA is TGTGCCAGTAGTATGGCGGGGGCCCAGCCCCAGCATTTT. This encodes CASSMAGAQPQHF.

Here the CDR3 DNA reads TGTGCCAGCAGTTCCTGGACAGGGGACGGCTACACCTTC. Translation: CASSSWTGDGYTF. The rearrangement uses TRBV27 and TRBJ1-2; 9 nucleotides line up with TRBD1. CDR1 MNHEY and CDR2 SMNVEV come from the germline V gene (reference sequence). The CDR3 extends over 13 amino acids. Trimming cost V 4 bases and J 8 bases; bases outside gene matches: 5.

The gene calls are TRBV27 and TRBJ2-2; 14 bases are a match to TRBD2. V gave up 6 bases and J gave up 6 bases; unmatched junction bases: 6. The CDR3 length is 16 residues. Looked up from germline, CDR1 is MNHEY and CDR2 is SMNVEV (reference sequence). The CDR3 DNA reads TGTGCCAGCAGGCCGGGACTAGCGGGAGAGGCCGGGGAGCTGTTTTTT. It specifies CASRPGLAGEAGELFF.

V is TRBV30 and J is TRBJ2-6; tentative D call: TRBD1 (6 bases). The CDR3 has 16 residues. Germline CDR1 is GTSNPN and CDR2 is SVGIG (reference sequence). V lost 4 bases to trimming and J lost 0 bases, with 13 bases between them. The CDR3 region is CAWTLTGISGANVLTF. Written as DNA, the CDR3 is TGTGCCTGGACCTTGACAGGCATCTCTGGGGCCAACGTCCTGACTTTC.

This clone was seen just once. The chain links TRBV27 to TRBJ1-5; D is undetermined. The CDR3 is made up of 14 amino acids. V lost 6 bases to trimming and J lost 3 bases, with 12 bases between them. The germline V gene has CDR1 MNHEY and CDR2 SMNVEV (reference sequence). This chain's CDR3 is CASSTWALNQPQHF. CDR3 DNA: TGTGCCAGCAGCACGTGGGCCCTCAATCAGCCCCAGCATTTT.

The CDR3 DNA reads TGTGCCATCGGTTGGGGACTAGGGAGGTACGAGCAGTACTTC. This gives the protein CAIGWGLGRYEQYF. The chain employs TRBV10-3 and TRBJ2-7; 8 bases align to TRBD2. This CDR3 has 14 amino acids. The J segment lost 4 bases and the V segment lost 8 bases, leaving 10 bases of the junction unmatched. Germline V gives CDR1 ENHRY, CDR2 SYGVKD.

The chain links TRBV4-3 to TRBJ1-4, with D uncertain. The CDR3 runs 15 residues. V lost 0 bases and J 5 bases, leaving 10 bases between the germline ends. Germline CDR1 is LGHNA and CDR2 is YSLEER. The CDR3, as DNA: TGCGCCAGCAGCCAAGATTGGTCCGGGAATGAAAAACTGTTTTTT. It yields the protein CASSQDWSGNEKLFF.